This T cell receptor (beta chain) was sequenced in a study of OX40 agonist ivuxolimab in advanced cancers. Only in-frame clones appear in the TCRdb table, and some are missing; sequencing was by immunoSEQ multiplex PCR. The sample has over 15,000 clones; 84% are singletons. The CDR3 covers 10 residues. Germline CDR1 LNHDA, CDR2 SQIVND (reference sequence). As concerns this clone: At one boundary the junction diverges from the germline segment, which might be a read error.

The sequence derives from an adult with an advanced solid tumor such as melanoma, head and neck, liver or kidney cancer. The V gene is TRBV19, the J gene TRBJ2-7; 7 bases match TRBD1. Source: CD4+ or CD8+ T cells sorted from blood, taken in a trial of the OX40 agonist ivuxolimab. The CDR3 DNA reads TGTGCCAGTAGTTCGACAGGGCGTTGCTTC. Its translation: CASSSTGRCF.